Sequencing of this TCR beta chain was carried out in a study of T cell responses to AZD1222 COVID-19 vaccine. The study, taken as a whole, reports: Dominant CD4 TCR responses targeted spike regions 160-218 and 743-854.

The CDR3 length is 15 residues. TCRdb's copy holds only in-frame clones and misses some; the assay was immunoSEQ multiplex PCR. The sample has 170,000 or so clones, 90% seen once. This clone was counted between two and nine times. Its antigen is unidentified. This specimen was peripheral blood, taken on day 0 of AZD1222 vaccination. The receptor comes from an adult in good health. This chain links TRBV21-1 with TRBJ2-5; the D segment call TRBD1 is taken from the table without a DNA check. TRBV21-1 is recorded as a pseudogene. CDR3 loop: CASSGRTGLAETQYF. CDR3 sequence (DNA): TGTGCCAGCAGCGGACGGACAGGGCTGGCAGAGACCCAGTACTTC.